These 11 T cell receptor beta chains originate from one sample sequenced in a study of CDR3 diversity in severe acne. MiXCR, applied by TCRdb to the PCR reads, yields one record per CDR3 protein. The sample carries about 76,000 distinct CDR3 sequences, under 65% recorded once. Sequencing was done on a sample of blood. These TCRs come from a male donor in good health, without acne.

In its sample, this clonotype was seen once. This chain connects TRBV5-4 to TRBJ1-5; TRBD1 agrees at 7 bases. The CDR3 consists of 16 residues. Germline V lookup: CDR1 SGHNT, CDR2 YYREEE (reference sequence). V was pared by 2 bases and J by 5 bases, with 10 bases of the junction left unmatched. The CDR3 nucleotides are TGTGCCAGCAGCTTCTACTTCGGGACAGAAGATCAGCCCCAGCATTTT. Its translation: CASSFYFGTEDQPQHF. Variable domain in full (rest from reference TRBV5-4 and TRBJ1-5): ETGVTQSPTHLIKTRGQQVTLRCSSQSGHNTVSWYQQALGQGPQFIFQYYREEENGRGNFPPRFSGLQFPNYSSELNVNALELDDSALYLCASSFYFGTEDQPQHFGDGTRLSIL.

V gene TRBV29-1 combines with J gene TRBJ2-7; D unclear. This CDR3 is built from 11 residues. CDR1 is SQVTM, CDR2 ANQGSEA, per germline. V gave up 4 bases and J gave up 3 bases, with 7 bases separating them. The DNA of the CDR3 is TGCAGCGTTGCCCGGAACTACGAGCAGTACTTC. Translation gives CSVARNYEQYF.

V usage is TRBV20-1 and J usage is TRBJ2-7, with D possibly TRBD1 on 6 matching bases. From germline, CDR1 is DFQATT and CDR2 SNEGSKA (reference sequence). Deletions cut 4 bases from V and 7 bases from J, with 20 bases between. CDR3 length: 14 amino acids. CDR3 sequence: CSANTGRGLLEQYF. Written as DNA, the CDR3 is TGCAGTGCTAATACAGGGAGAGGGTTATTGGAGCAGTACTTC.

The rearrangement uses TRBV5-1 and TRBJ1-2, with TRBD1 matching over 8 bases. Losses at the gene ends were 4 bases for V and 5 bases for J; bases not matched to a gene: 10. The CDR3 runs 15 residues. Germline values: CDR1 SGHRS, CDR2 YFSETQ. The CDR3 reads CASSGPGQGAYGYTF. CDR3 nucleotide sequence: TGCGCCAGCAGCGGTCCCGGACAGGGTGCATATGGCTACACCTTC.

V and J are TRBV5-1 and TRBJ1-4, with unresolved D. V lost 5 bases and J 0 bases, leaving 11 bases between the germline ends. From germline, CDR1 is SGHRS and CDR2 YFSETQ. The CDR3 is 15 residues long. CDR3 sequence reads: CASRRTSTTNEKLFF. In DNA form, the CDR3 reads TGCGCCAGCAGGCGGACGTCAACAACTAATGAAAAACTGTTTTTT.

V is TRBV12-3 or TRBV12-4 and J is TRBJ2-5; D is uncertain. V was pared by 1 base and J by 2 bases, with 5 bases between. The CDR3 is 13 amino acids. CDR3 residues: CASSLGAQETQYF. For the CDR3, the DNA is TGTGCCAGCAGTTTAGGTGCTCAAGAGACCCAGTACTTC.

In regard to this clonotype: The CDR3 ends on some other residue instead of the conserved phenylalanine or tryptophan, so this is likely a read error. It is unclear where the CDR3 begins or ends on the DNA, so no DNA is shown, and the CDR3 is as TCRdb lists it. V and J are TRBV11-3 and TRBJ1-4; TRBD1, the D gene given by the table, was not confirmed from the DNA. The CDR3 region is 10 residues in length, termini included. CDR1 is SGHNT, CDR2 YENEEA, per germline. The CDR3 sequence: CATLSGDSPM.

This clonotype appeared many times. CDR3 sequence reads: CASSQGDRAYEQYF. DNA for the CDR3: TGTGCCAGCAGCCAAGGGGACAGGGCCTACGAGCAGTACTTC. This chain joins TRBV4-2 and TRBJ2-7; 9 bases match TRBD1. The V gene end was trimmed by 1 base and the J gene end by 2 bases; junction bases not matched to a gene: 0. The CDR3 is 14 amino acids. Germline V gives CDR1 LGHNA, CDR2 YNFKEQ.

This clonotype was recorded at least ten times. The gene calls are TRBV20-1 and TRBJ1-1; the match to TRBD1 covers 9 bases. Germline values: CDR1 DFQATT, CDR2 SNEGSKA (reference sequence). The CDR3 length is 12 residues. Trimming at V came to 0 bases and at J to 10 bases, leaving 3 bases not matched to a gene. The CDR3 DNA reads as TGCAGTGCTAGAGACTACAGGGGGCTAGCTTTCTTT. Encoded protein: CSARDYRGLAFF.

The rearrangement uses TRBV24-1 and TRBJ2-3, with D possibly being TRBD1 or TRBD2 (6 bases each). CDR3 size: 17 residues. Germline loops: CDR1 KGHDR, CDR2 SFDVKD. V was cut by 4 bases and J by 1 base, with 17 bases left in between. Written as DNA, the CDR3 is TGTGCCACCAGTGAAGAAACAGGGACTTGGCGCACAGATACGCAGTATTTT. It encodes CATSEETGTWRTDTQYF.

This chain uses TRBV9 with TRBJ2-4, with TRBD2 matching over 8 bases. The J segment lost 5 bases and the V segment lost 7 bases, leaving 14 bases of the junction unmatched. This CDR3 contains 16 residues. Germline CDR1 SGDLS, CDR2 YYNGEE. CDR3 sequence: CASSPAGGRGENIQYF. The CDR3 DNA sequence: TGTGCCAGCTCCCCCGCGGGGGGTAGGGGTGAAAACATTCAGTACTTC.